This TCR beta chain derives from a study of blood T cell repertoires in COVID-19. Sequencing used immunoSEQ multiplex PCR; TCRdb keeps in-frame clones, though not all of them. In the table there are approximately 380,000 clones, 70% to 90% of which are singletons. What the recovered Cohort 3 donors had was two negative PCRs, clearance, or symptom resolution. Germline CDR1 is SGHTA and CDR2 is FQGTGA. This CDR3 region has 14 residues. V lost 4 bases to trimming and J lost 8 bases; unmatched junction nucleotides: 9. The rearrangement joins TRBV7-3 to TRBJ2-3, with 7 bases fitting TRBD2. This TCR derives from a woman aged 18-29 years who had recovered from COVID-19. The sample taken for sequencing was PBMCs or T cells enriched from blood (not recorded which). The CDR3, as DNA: TGTGCCAGCAGCTCGAGCGGGAAGGGAGGTACGCAGTATTTT. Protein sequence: CASSSSGKGGTQYF.